Here is one TCR beta chain with its context. Time point reported: peripheral blood 6 weeks after treatment start. Sequencing was performed with immunoSEQ multiplex PCR; in TCRdb, only in-frame clones are kept and a portion is missing. The table includes some 120,000 clones, approximately 90% detected once. These data originate in a study of PD-L1 blockade in urothelial cancer. This CDR3 region has 14 residues. Germline CDR1 reads SGHRS; CDR2 reads YFSETQ. J was trimmed by 0 bases and V by 5 bases; bases with no gene match: 3. This material consisted of PBMCs, taken around atezolizumab (anti-PD-L1) treatment. V is TRBV5-1 and J is TRBJ1-1, with TRBD1 matching 8 bases. The sequence was collected from a man in his fifties or sixties with urothelial cancer. CDR3 DNA sequence: TGCGCCAGCAGGACAGGGGCCATGAACACTGAAGCTTTCTTT. This gives the protein CASRTGAMNTEAFF.